The 25 T cell receptor beta chains below were found in one sample sequenced in a study of blood T cell repertoires in COVID-19. Sequencing used immunoSEQ multiplex PCR; TCRdb keeps in-frame clones, though not all of them. Among about 220,000 clones listed, around 80% were seen once. The sequencing sample was made of peripheral blood. Receptor source: a man aged 50-60 years with active or convalescent COVID-19.

This chain links TRBV11-3 with TRBJ1-1; no reliable D call. Trimming stripped 0 bases from V and 1 base from J, with 15 bases between. CDR3 length: 17 amino acids. From germline, CDR1 is SGHNT and CDR2 YENEEA. The CDR3 nucleotides are TGTGCCAGCAGCTTAGATGAGGCTTCACTCCCGAACACTGAAGCTTTCTTT. The encoded protein is CASSLDEASLPNTEAFF.

This clone showed up just a few times. The chain employs TRBV28 and TRBJ1-4; TRBD1 might be the D (6 bases). The CDR3 totals 14 residues. CDR1 and CDR2 from the germline V gene are MDHEN and SYDVKM. Trimming took off 2 bases at V and 6 bases at J, with 10 bases between the two ends. CDR3 sequence reads: CASSLRQADEKLFF. In DNA, the CDR3 is TGTGCCAGCAGTTTACGACAGGCGGATGAAAAACTGTTTTTT.

V gene TRBV7-3 combines with J gene TRBJ2-2; the match to TRBD2 covers 14 bases. Germline values: CDR1 SGHTA, CDR2 FQGTGA. The J segment lost 2 bases and the V segment lost 5 bases, leaving 4 bases of the junction unmatched. The CDR3 contains 17 residues. CDR3 sequence (DNA): TGTGCCAGCAGCACAGGGACTAGCGGGAGCAACACCGGGGAGCTGTTTTTT. Translation gives CASSTGTSGSNTGELFF.

The J gene is TRBJ2-5, the V gene TRBV29-1; TRBD2 agrees at 7 bases. The germline CDR1 and CDR2 sequences are SQVTM and ANQGSEA. The CDR3 runs to 15 residues. V trimming: 5 bases; J trimming: 6 bases; junction bases outside the gene matches: 15. The CDR3 coding sequence is TGCAGCGTTAGCGGGGCCCTTGAAGGGGCGAAGACCCAGTACTTC. This encodes CSVSGALEGAKTQYF.

This clone was detected only a few times. The rearrangement joins TRBV2 to TRBJ1-6, with 9 nucleotides matching TRBD1. CDR1 and CDR2 (germline): SNHLY, FYNNEI. The CDR3 runs 14 residues. Trimming at V came to 7 bases and at J to 10 bases, leaving 8 bases not matched to a gene. CDR3 in amino acids: CASTPGTGLSPLHF. As DNA, the CDR3 is TGTGCCAGCACCCCCGGGACAGGGTTATCACCCCTCCACTTT.

The chain uses TRBV9 and TRBJ2-7; TRBD1 aligns across 8 bases. This CDR3 is 16 amino acids long. Germline lookup yields CDR1 SGDLS and CDR2 YYNGEE. With 3 bases clipped from V and 12 bases from J, the junction kept 20 bases outside the gene matches. The CDR3 DNA reads as TGTGCCAGCAGCGCCGGGACAGGACCTAGGGGAGGCGGTCTGTACTTC. It specifies CASSAGTGPRGGGLYF.

This clone was counted a single time. The chain combines TRBV5-1 with TRBJ2-1; TRBD1 agrees at 12 bases. Per the germline V gene, CDR1 is SGHRS and CDR2 is YFSETQ. Trimming removed 0 bases from V and 9 bases from J; junction bases left unmatched: 4. The CDR3 extends over 15 amino acids. CDR3 sequence (DNA): TGCGCCAGCAGCTTGGAGGGACAGGGGGCCGGTGAGCAGTTCTTC. Translating gives CASSLEGQGAGEQFF.

This rearrangement joins TRBV5-1 to TRBJ2-3; 9 bases match TRBD2. CDR3 length: 17 residues. Germline CDR1 SGHRS, CDR2 YFSETQ. The V and J ends lost 4 bases and 6 bases, in that order; junction bases with no gene match: 15. The CDR3 DNA sequence: TGCGCCAGCAGCCAATTCTCAGCGGGAGGACTGTTTGATACGCAGTATTTT. This gives the protein CASSQFSAGGLFDTQYF.

This clone has a handful of counts. This rearrangement joins TRBV27 to TRBJ1-6, with a tentative D call TRBD1 (6 bases). Germline V gene sequence: CDR1 MNHEY, CDR2 SMNVEV (reference sequence). V shed 4 bases and J shed 8 bases, with 9 bases lying between them. The CDR3 is made up of 13 amino acids. The CDR3 loop is CASSSQGYSPLHF. In DNA, the CDR3 is TGTGCCAGCAGTTCACAGGGATATTCACCCCTCCACTTT.

J is TRBJ2-5 and V is TRBV6-2 or TRBV6-3; 7 nucleotides align to TRBD1. After removal of 4 bases from V and 4 bases from J, the junction contained 9 bases not matched to a gene. The germline V gene encodes CDR1 MNHEY and CDR2 SVGEGT. The CDR3 has 15 residues. Written as DNA, the CDR3 is TGTGCCAGCAGTTCCCGACAGGGTGGGGGAGAGACCCAGTACTTC. Encoded protein: CASSSRQGGGETQYF.

The chain recombines TRBV27 with TRBJ2-3; D not resolved. CDR1 and CDR2 (germline): MNHEY, SMNVEV (reference sequence). There are 14 residues in the CDR3. The V end lost 5 bases, the J end lost 6 bases, and 15 bases lay between the germline ends. CDR3 amino acids: CASSPLSPGDTQYF. CDR3 DNA: TGTGCCAGCAGTCCTCTCAGCCCCGGGGATACGCAGTATTTT.

The chain links TRBV2 to TRBJ1-5, with D uncertain. V gave up 1 base and J gave up 11 bases, with 12 bases separating them. CDR1 and CDR2 from the germline V gene are SNHLY and FYNNEI. The CDR3 sequence is 13 residues long. The CDR3 protein is CASSEGRSGAQHF. CDR3 sequence (DNA): TGTGCCAGCAGTGAAGGCAGGTCCGGGGCCCAGCATTTT.

For the CDR3, the DNA is TGTGCCAGCAGCTTAATGGCGGGGAACACTGAAGCTTTCTTT. It encodes CASSLMAGNTEAFF. This chain joins TRBV7-2 and TRBJ1-1, with D uncertain. Trimming shortened V by 2 bases and J by 1 base, and 8 bases separated the two germline ends. Per the germline V gene, CDR1 is SGHTA and CDR2 is FQGNSA. The CDR3 is 14 amino acids.

The rearrangement joins TRBV13 to TRBJ2-3; 12 bases match TRBD2. V dropped 6 bases and J dropped 4; count of bases not matched to a gene: 20. The CDR3 has 20 residues. In germline, CDR1 is PRHDT, CDR2 FYEKMQ (reference sequence). In DNA form, the CDR3 reads TGTGCCAGCAGTTCCCACCCCAAAGTACTAGCGGGGGGTTTCCCAGATACGCAGTATTTT. It yields the protein CASSSHPKVLAGGFPDTQYF.

The gene calls are TRBV28 and TRBJ1-4; D is possibly TRBD1 (5 bases). V was cut by 2 bases and J by 5 bases, with 9 bases left in between. CDR3 length: 14 amino acids. CDR1 is MDHEN, CDR2 SYDVKM, per germline. The CDR3 here is CASSLNRINEKLFF. In DNA, the CDR3 is TGTGCCAGCAGTTTAAACAGGATAAATGAAAAACTGTTTTTT.

This chain joins TRBV27 and TRBJ2-7; TRBD1 matches 8 bases. CDR3 length: 13 residues. CDR1 is MNHEY and CDR2 is SMNVEV in the germline V gene (reference sequence). J lost 2 bases, V lost 6 bases, and 3 bases had no gene match. The CDR3: CASRGQATYEQYF. For the CDR3, the DNA is TGTGCCAGCAGGGGACAGGCCACCTACGAGCAGTACTTC.

CDR3 loop: CASSYPDGHISNTGELFF. CDR3 sequence (DNA): TGTGCCAGCAGTTACCCGGACGGACATATTTCGAACACCGGGGAGCTGTTTTTT. This rearrangement joins TRBV6-2 or TRBV6-3 to TRBJ2-2; the D gene is possibly TRBD1 (5 bases). The CDR3 totals 18 residues. The germline V and J ends were trimmed by 2 bases and 0 bases, with 16 bases remaining between them. Per the germline V gene, CDR1 is MNHEY and CDR2 is SVGEGT.

This clone is a singleton in its sample. The genes are TRBV28 and TRBJ1-2; D perhaps matches TRBD1 (6 bases). The V gene's germline CDR1 is MDHEN and CDR2 SYDVKM. Trimming removed 5 bases at V and 8 bases at J, with 21 bases between. The length of the CDR3 is 15 residues. For the CDR3, the DNA is TGTGCCAGCAGTCCCTATGGGAGGGGGTTTGGAGGCTACACCTTC. Its translation is CASSPYGRGFGGYTF.

The CDR3 DNA follows: TGTGCCAGCAGCTCGGACAGGGGGATAGCTTTCTTT. Translating it yields CASSSDRGIAFF. The chain joins TRBV7-2 to TRBJ1-1; 10 bases match TRBD1. There are 12 residues in the CDR3. Germline V lookup: CDR1 SGHTA, CDR2 FQGNSA. The junction had 3 bases not matched to a gene; V was cut back by 4 bases and J by 10 bases.

The chain uses TRBV9 and TRBJ2-1; 8 bases match TRBD2. Germline trimming cut 2 bases from V and 0 bases from J; bases unmatched to any gene: 10. This CDR3 is built from 18 residues. CDR1 is SGDLS and CDR2 is YYNGEE in the germline V gene. CDR3 in DNA: TGTGCCAGCAGCGTGGGGCTAGCGGGCCCGAGCTCCTACAATGAGCAGTTCTTC. It specifies CASSVGLAGPSSYNEQFF.

The V call is TRBV12-3 or TRBV12-4, the J call TRBJ1-6; D is unclear. With 7 bases removed from V and 9 bases from J, the gap between germline ends came to 13 bases. CDR3 length equals 13 residues. DNA of the CDR3: TGTGCCAGCACCCCACAGATGGGTTCACCCCTCCACTTT. The encoded protein is CASTPQMGSPLHF.

The gene calls are TRBV10-3 and TRBJ2-5; 14 bases agree with TRBD2. The CDR3 sequence is 17 residues long. The V gene end was trimmed by 3 bases and the J gene end by 0 bases; junction bases not matched to a gene: 3. The germline V gene encodes CDR1 ENHRY and CDR2 SYGVKD. CDR3: CAISDPGLAGDQETQYF. Written as DNA, the CDR3 is TGTGCCATCAGTGACCCGGGACTAGCGGGGGACCAAGAGACCCAGTACTTC.

V gene TRBV7-2 combines with J gene TRBJ1-2; tentatively, D is TRBD1 (6 bases). There are 13 residues in the CDR3. Trimming stripped 5 bases from V and 8 bases from J, with 15 bases between. Germline V CDR1 and CDR2: SGHTA, FQGNSA. The CDR3 sequence: CASSQQGGGGYTF. In DNA form, the CDR3 reads TGTGCCAGCAGCCAACAGGGTGGCGGAGGCTACACCTTC.

The chain uses TRBV7-2 and TRBJ2-3; TRBD2 matches at 7 bases. J lost 0 bases, V lost 3 bases, and 9 bases had no gene match. The CDR3 is made up of 17 amino acids. Germline CDR1 SGHTA, CDR2 FQGNSA. DNA for the CDR3: TGTGCCAGCAGCTTCCTACCTCGGGGGGACAGCACAGATACGCAGTATTTT. Its translation: CASSFLPRGDSTDTQYF.

The chain couples TRBV7-2 to TRBJ2-7, with D unresolved. The germline V gene encodes CDR1 SGHTA and CDR2 FQGNSA. V lost 1 base to trimming and J lost 6 bases, with 10 bases between them. CDR3 length equals 13 residues. In DNA form, the CDR3 reads TGTGCCAGCAGCTTAGACGGTAACGGCGAGCAGTACTTC. Translation: CASSLDGNGEQYF.